Each of the 27 T cell receptor beta chains below was sequenced from the same sample in a study of blood T cell repertoires in COVID-19. Sequenced by immunoSEQ multiplex PCR; TCRdb stores in-frame clones only, minus some. The sample lists about 24,000 clones; roughly nine tenths were seen once. The sequencing sample was made of peripheral blood. The receptor source for this set is a man aged 70-80 years with COVID-19, enrolled during active disease.

The rearrangement joins TRBV4-1 to TRBJ1-1; possibly TRBD1 for D (5 bases). CDR3 size: 15 residues. V was cut by 5 bases and J by 1 base, with 14 bases left in between. Per the germline V gene, CDR1 is MGHRA and CDR2 is YSYEKL. CDR3 in amino acids: CASSSQGGWNTEAFF. CDR3 bases: TGCGCCAGCAGCAGTCAGGGAGGGTGGAACACTGAAGCTTTCTTT.

The CDR3 nucleotides are TGTGCCAGCAGCGCCATGGGACAGGGCTATGGCTACACCTTC. Encoded protein: CASSAMGQGYGYTF. The chain is built from TRBV2 and TRBJ1-2; TRBD1 agrees at 9 bases. Germline trimming cut 6 bases from V and 4 bases from J; bases unmatched to any gene: 6. The CDR3 is 14 amino acids. Germline lookup yields CDR1 SNHLY and CDR2 FYNNEI.

The CDR3 coding sequence is TGTGCCAGTAGTTATACGGCCTACAATGAGCAGTTCTTC. It is translated as CASSYTAYNEQFF. This chain connects TRBV19 to TRBJ2-1; D not certain. V was trimmed by 5 bases and J by 2 bases, leaving 7 bases between them. The CDR3 has 13 amino acids. The germline V gene encodes CDR1 LNHDA and CDR2 SQIVND (reference sequence). Full variable domain (missing parts from reference TRBV19 and TRBJ2-1): DGGITQSPKYLFRKEGQNVTLSCEQNLNHDAMYWYRQDPGQGLRLIYYSQIVNDFQKGDIAEGYSVSREKKESFPLTVTSAQKNPTAFYLCASSYTAYNEQFFGPGTRLTVL.

Turning to this clone: The junction does not match germline at one end; this may be a read error. The DNA for the CDR3 is TGCGCCAGCAGATTGGCCACACAAACACAGGGGAACACCGGGGAGCTGTTTTTT. It specifies CASRLATQTQGNTGELFF. The J gene is TRBJ2-2, the V gene TRBV5-1, with a possible D match to TRBD1 (6 bases). The CDR3 runs 18 residues. Germline V CDR1 and CDR2: SGHRS, YFSETQ.

The chain carries TRBV13 and TRBJ2-1; perhaps TRBD1 as D (8 bases). The CDR3 loop spans 15 amino acids. The germline CDR1 and CDR2 sequences are PRHDT and FYEKMQ (reference sequence). V was shortened by 5 bases and J by 9 bases, with 20 bases between the two germline ends. The CDR3 loop is CASSPGGGSRFEQFF. In DNA, the CDR3 is TGTGCCAGCAGCCCAGGGGGCGGGAGTAGGTTTGAGCAGTTCTTC.

CDR3 protein: CASSLIGGPTEAFF. For the CDR3, the DNA is TGTGCCAGCAGCTTAATCGGAGGGCCCACTGAAGCTTTCTTT. The V gene is TRBV7-9, the J gene TRBJ1-1; D gene unclear. Looked up from germline, CDR1 is SEHNR and CDR2 is FQNEAQ (reference sequence). The CDR3 loop spans 14 amino acids. The V end lost 2 bases, the J end lost 4 bases, and 11 bases lay between the germline ends. The variable domain in full, with the rest retrieved from reference TRBV7-9 and TRBJ1-1, is DTGVSQNPRHKITKRGQNVTFRCDPISEHNRLYWYRQTLGQGPEFLTYFQNEAQLEKSRLLSDRFSAERPKGSFSTLEIQRTEQGDSAMYLCASSLIGGPTEAFFGQGTRLTVV.

This chain connects TRBV6-5 to TRBJ2-2; possible D gene TRBD1, 6 bases. Germline-derived CDR1 and CDR2 are MNHEY and SVGAGI. V was trimmed by 8 bases and J by 0 bases, leaving 13 bases between them. The CDR3 consists of 15 residues. This CDR3 is CASASRGSNTGELFF. CDR3 DNA: TGTGCCAGCGCTTCCAGGGGTTCGAACACCGGGGAGCTGTTTTTT.

V is TRBV12-3 or TRBV12-4 and J is TRBJ2-1; D is undetermined. V gave up 0 bases and J gave up 12 bases, with 9 bases separating them. This CDR3 is 12 amino acids long. The CDR3 loop reads CASSLAAPVQFF. The CDR3 bases are TGTGCCAGCAGTTTAGCGGCCCCTGTGCAGTTCTTC.

This sequence joins TRBV2 and TRBJ1-5, with TRBD1 identical over 9 bases. Losses at the gene ends were 4 bases for V and 3 bases for J; bases not matched to a gene: 1. Germline V gene data show CDR1 as SNHLY and CDR2 as FYNNEI. CDR3 size: 14 residues. As DNA, the CDR3 is TGTGCCAGCAGTGGGACAGGGGTCAATCAGCCCCAGCATTTT. As protein: CASSGTGVNQPQHF.

The V call is TRBV27, the J call TRBJ1-1; D possibly corresponds to TRBD1 (5 bases). This CDR3 is built from 14 residues. Germline CDR1 MNHEY, CDR2 SMNVEV (reference sequence). V was pared by 4 bases and J by 1 base, with 10 bases between. The CDR3 loop reads CASSYTTANTEAFF. Written as DNA, the CDR3 is TGTGCCAGCAGTTATACGACAGCGAACACTGAAGCTTTCTTT.

This clone is large in the sample. The rearrangement joins TRBV6-5 to TRBJ1-5; TRBD1 might be the D (6 bases). Per germline, CDR1 MNHEY and CDR2 SVGAGI. Trimming cost V 6 bases and J 2 bases, with 11 bases left between them. The CDR3 is made up of 14 amino acids. Here the CDR3 reads CASSLGGRNQPQHF. As DNA, the CDR3 is TGTGCCAGCAGCCTCGGGGGGCGCAATCAGCCCCAGCATTTT.

The J gene is TRBJ1-6, the V gene TRBV5-1; 9 bases are a match to TRBD1. Germline V lookup: CDR1 SGHRS, CDR2 YFSETQ. V lost 4 bases to trimming and J lost 4 bases; unmatched junction nucleotides: 6. The length of the CDR3 is 16 residues. The CDR3 spells CASSGDRVLYNSPLHF. CDR3 nucleotide sequence: TGCGCCAGCAGCGGGGACAGGGTCCTTTATAATTCACCCCTCCACTTT.

Written as DNA, the CDR3 is TGCGCCAGCGGCCAGACTAGTAACAATGAGCAGTTCTTC. Protein sequence: CASGQTSNNEQFF. This chain connects TRBV5-1 to TRBJ2-1; tentatively, D is TRBD2 (6 bases). This CDR3 region has 13 residues. Trimming removed 7 bases at V and 5 bases at J, with 13 bases between. The germline CDR1 and CDR2 sequences are SGHRS and YFSETQ.

This clone has a handful of counts. The rearrangement uses TRBV4-1 and TRBJ2-3; TRBD2 agrees at 8 bases. CDR3 length equals 17 residues. Germline V CDR1 and CDR2: MGHRA, YSYEKL. J gave up 0 bases and V 3 bases, and 8 bases lay outside the gene matches. In nucleotides, the CDR3 is TGCGCCAGCAGCCAGGAGCTAGCGGGTATGAGCACAGATACGCAGTATTTT. It codes for CASSQELAGMSTDTQYF.

J is TRBJ2-3 and V is TRBV7-2, with D unclear. CDR1 is SGHTA and CDR2 is FQGNSA in the germline V gene. The CDR3 runs to 13 residues. V dropped 0 bases and J dropped 2 bases, with 3 bases sitting between them. CDR3 sequence reads: CASSLAHTDTQYF. The DNA for the CDR3 is TGTGCCAGCAGCTTAGCCCACACAGATACGCAGTATTTT.

The V and J genes are TRBV18 and TRBJ2-7; 11 positions match TRBD2. The CDR3 has 14 amino acids. V trimming: 6 bases; J trimming: 2 bases; junction bases outside the gene matches: 3. The germline V gene has CDR1 KGHSH and CDR2 LQKENI. CDR3 bases: TGTGCCAGCTCGACACTAGCGGGAGCCTACGAGCAGTACTTC. It is translated as CASSTLAGAYEQYF.

This clone was recorded a few times. This chain connects TRBV6-6 to TRBJ1-5, with 9 bases lining up with TRBD1. Trimming cost V 5 bases and J 5 bases; bases outside gene matches: 7. CDR1 and CDR2 (germline): MNHNY, SVGAGI (reference sequence). This CDR3 is 15 amino acids long. CDR3 sequence reads: CASSLRDRVHQPQHF. The CDR3 nucleotides read TGTGCCAGCAGTCTTCGGGACAGGGTGCATCAGCCCCAGCATTTT.

This clone was seen just once. The V gene is TRBV10-1, the J gene TRBJ2-1, with a weak D call TRBD2 (5 bases). Germline V CDR1 and CDR2: WNHNN, SYGVQD (reference sequence). CDR3 length equals 13 residues. V was pared by 4 bases and J by 3 bases, with 7 bases between. CDR3 sequence: CASSGTDYNEQFF. The CDR3 DNA follows: TGCGCCAGCAGTGGGACTGACTACAATGAGCAGTTCTTC.

This chain joins TRBV5-4 and TRBJ2-1; 8 bases line up with TRBD2. From germline, CDR1 is SGHNT and CDR2 YYREEE (reference sequence). This CDR3 has 16 amino acids. Losses at the gene ends were 3 bases for V and 7 bases for J; bases not matched to a gene: 12. CDR3 sequence (DNA): TGTGCCAGCAGCTCCCAGCGGGGGATCCAGGGGAATGAGCAGTTCTTC. Amino acids: CASSSQRGIQGNEQFF.

This rearrangement joins TRBV19 to TRBJ2-1, with D possibly being TRBD1 (5 bases). V lost 7 bases and J lost 7, with 8 bases in between. There are 11 residues in the CDR3. Germline CDR1 is LNHDA and CDR2 is SQIVND (reference sequence). CDR3 coding DNA: TGTGCCAGTAATAGGGGTAATGAGCAGTTCTTC. As protein: CASNRGNEQFF.

The rearrangement links TRBV2 to TRBJ1-5; no reliable D call. CDR1 is SNHLY, CDR2 FYNNEI, per germline. V lost 2 bases to trimming and J lost 0 bases, with 8 bases between them. This CDR3 spans 15 amino acids. CDR3 protein: CASSEWTYSNQPQHF. The CDR3 bases are TGTGCCAGCAGTGAATGGACTTATAGCAATCAGCCCCAGCATTTT.

The gene calls are TRBV7-8 and TRBJ2-5, with D perhaps TRBD2 (6 bases). Germline CDR1 SGHVS, CDR2 FQNEAQ. V lost 5 bases to trimming and J lost 0 bases, with 13 bases between them. The CDR3 is 15 amino acids. CDR3 region: CASSPLAEYQETQYF. The CDR3 DNA is TGTGCCAGCAGCCCATTAGCGGAGTACCAAGAGACCCAGTACTTC.

J is TRBJ2-1 and V is TRBV19; 8 positions agree with TRBD2. The CDR3 totals 15 residues. Germline V gene data show CDR1 as LNHDA and CDR2 as SQIVND (reference sequence). Losses at the gene ends were 5 bases for V and 7 bases for J; bases not matched to a gene: 10. The CDR3 is CASSPRTSRMNEQFF. CDR3 sequence (DNA): TGTGCCAGTAGTCCGCGGACTAGCAGGATGAATGAGCAGTTCTTC.

This chain connects TRBV6-5 to TRBJ1-4, with a weak D call TRBD1 (6 bases). Trimming left V 6 bases short and J 2 bases short, with 13 bases between. Germline values: CDR1 MNHEY, CDR2 SVGAGI. There are 15 residues in the CDR3. The CDR3 coding sequence is TGTGCCAGCAGCCCAGGGGTGGTCACTAATGAAAAACTGTTTTTT. Translation: CASSPGVVTNEKLFF.

The gene calls are TRBV3-1 (or the pseudogene TRBV3-2) and TRBJ1-2; 7 bases map to TRBD1. The germline V gene has CDR1 LGHDT and CDR2 YNNKEL (reference sequence). The CDR3 contains 14 residues. The V gene end was trimmed by 4 bases and the J gene end by 3 bases; junction bases not matched to a gene: 5. CDR3 sequence reads: CASSLERGHYGYTF. The DNA of the CDR3 is TGTGCCAGCAGCCTCGAGAGGGGGCACTATGGCTACACCTTC.

The genes are TRBV7-6 and TRBJ1-1; possible D gene TRBD1, 6 bases. This CDR3 is built from 15 residues. Per germline, CDR1 SGHVS and CDR2 FNYEAQ. Trimming removed 1 base at V and 4 bases at J, with 13 bases between. In DNA, the CDR3 is TGTGCCAGCAGCTTAGGGGCAGGGGCACGCACTGAAGCTTTCTTT. This translates into CASSLGAGARTEAFF.

The chain uses TRBV29-1 and TRBJ2-5; TRBD2 might be the D (5 bases). V was trimmed by 6 bases and J by 14 bases, leaving 16 bases between them. Germline CDR1 SQVTM, CDR2 ANQGSEA. This CDR3 contains 10 residues. The CDR3 loop reads CSVTSDPGYF. Written as DNA, the CDR3 is TGCAGCGTAACCTCAGACCCGGGATACTTC.